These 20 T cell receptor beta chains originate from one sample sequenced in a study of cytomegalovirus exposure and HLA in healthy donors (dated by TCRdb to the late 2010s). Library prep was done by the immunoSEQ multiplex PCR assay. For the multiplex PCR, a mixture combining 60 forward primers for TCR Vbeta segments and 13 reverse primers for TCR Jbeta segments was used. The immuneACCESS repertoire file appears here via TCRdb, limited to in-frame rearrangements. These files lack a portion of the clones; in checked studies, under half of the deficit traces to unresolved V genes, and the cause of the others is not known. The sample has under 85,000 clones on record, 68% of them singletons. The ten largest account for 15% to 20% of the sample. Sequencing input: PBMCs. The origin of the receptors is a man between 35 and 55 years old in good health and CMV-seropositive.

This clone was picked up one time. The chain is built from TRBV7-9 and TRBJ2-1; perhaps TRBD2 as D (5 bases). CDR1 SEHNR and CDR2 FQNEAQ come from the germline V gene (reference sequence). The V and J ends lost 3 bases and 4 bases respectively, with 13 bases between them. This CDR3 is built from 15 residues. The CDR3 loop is CASSLGHGIYNEQFF. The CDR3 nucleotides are TGTGCCAGCAGCTTGGGCCACGGGATATACAATGAGCAGTTCTTC.

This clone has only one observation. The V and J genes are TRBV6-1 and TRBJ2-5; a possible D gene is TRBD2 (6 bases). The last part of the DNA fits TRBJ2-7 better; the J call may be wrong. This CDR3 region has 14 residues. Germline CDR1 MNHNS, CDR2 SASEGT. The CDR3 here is CASSLAFPPSEQYF. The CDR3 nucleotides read TGTGCCAGCAGCCTAGCGTTTCCCCCCAGCGAGCAGTACTTC.

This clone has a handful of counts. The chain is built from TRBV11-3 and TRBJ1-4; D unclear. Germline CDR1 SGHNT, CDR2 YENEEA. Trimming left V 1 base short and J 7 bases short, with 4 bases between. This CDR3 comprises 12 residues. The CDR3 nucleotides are TGTGCCAGCAGCTTAGGAGGTGAAAAACTGTTTTTT. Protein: CASSLGGEKLFF.

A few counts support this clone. CDR3 sequence reads: CASSPRGTGNYGYTF. For the CDR3, the DNA is TGTGCCAGCAGCCCGCGGGGGACAGGGAACTATGGCTACACCTTC. This rearrangement joins TRBV5-4 to TRBJ1-2; 9 bases agree with TRBD1. Germline CDR1 is SGHNT and CDR2 is YYREEE (reference sequence). This CDR3 contains 15 residues. J was trimmed by 2 bases and V by 4 bases; bases with no gene match: 6.

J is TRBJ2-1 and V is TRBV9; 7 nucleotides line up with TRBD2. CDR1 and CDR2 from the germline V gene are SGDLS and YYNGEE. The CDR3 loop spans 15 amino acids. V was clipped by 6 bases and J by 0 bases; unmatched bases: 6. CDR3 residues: CASNTGTTSYNEQFF. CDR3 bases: TGTGCCAGCAACACCGGGACTACCTCCTACAATGAGCAGTTCTTC.

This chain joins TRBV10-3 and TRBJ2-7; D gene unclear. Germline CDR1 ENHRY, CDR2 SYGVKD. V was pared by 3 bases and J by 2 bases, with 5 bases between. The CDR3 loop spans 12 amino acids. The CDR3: CAISDSPYEQYF. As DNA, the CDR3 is TGTGCCATCAGTGACAGTCCCTACGAGCAGTACTTC.

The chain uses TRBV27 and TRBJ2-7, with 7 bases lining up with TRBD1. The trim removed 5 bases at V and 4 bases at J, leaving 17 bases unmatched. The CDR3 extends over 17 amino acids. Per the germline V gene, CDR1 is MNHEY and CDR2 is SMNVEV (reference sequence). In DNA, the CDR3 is TGTGCCAGCAGTCGTATCTCCGGGACAGATTATGGGTACGAGCAGTACTTC. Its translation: CASSRISGTDYGYEQYF.

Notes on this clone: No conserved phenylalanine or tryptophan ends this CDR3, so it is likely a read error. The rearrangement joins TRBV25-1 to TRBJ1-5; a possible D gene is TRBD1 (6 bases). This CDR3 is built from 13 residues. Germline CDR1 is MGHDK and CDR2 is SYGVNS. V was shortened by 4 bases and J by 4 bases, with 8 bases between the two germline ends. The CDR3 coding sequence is TGTGCCAGCAGTGGAACAGGGAATCAGCCCCAGCATTAT. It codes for CASSGTGNQPQHY.

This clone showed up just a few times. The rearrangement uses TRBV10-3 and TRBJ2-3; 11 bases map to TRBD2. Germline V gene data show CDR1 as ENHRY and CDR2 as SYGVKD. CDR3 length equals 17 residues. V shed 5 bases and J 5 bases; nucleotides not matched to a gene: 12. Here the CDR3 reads CAISPNPTSGVGDTQYF. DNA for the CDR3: TGTGCCATCAGTCCAAATCCGACTAGCGGGGTAGGAGATACGCAGTATTTT.

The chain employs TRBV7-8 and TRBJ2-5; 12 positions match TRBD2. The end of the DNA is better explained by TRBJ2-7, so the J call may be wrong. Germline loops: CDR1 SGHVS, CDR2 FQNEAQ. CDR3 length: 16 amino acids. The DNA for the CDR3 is TGTGCCAGCAGCTCCAGGACTAGCGGGAACATCAACGAGCAGTACTTC. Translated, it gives CASSSRTSGNINEQYF.

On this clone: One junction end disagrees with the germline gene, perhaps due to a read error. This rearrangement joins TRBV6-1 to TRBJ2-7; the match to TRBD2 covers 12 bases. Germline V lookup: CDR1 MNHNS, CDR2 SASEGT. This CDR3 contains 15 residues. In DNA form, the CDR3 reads TGTGCCAGCAGCACGACTCACGGACTAGCGGGAAGGGTATTTTTC. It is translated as CASSTTHGLAGRVFF.

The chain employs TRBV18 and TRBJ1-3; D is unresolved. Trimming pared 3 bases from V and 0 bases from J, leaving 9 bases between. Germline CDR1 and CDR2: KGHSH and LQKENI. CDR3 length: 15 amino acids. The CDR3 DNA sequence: TGTGCCAGCTCACCCGAGCTCCTCTCTGGAAACACCATATATTTT. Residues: CASSPELLSGNTIYF.

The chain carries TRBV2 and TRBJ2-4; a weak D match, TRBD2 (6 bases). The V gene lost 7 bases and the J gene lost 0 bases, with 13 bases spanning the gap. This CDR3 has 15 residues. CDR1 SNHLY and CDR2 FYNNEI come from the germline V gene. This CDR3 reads CASMPGLRAKNIQYF. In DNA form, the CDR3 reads TGTGCCAGCATGCCGGGACTCCGAGCCAAAAACATTCAGTACTTC.

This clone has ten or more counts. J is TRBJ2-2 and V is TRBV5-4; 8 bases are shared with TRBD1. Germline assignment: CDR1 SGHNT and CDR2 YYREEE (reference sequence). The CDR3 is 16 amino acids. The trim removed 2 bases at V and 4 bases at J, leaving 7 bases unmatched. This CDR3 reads CASSLKGQGITGELFF. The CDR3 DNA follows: TGTGCCAGCAGCTTAAAAGGACAGGGAATCACCGGGGAGCTGTTTTTT. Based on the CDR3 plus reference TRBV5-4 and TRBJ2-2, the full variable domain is ETGVTQSPTHLIKTRGQQVTLRCSSQSGHNTVSWYQQALGQGPQFIFQYYREEENGRGNFPPRFSGLQFPNYSSELNVNALELDDSALYLCASSLKGQGITGELFFGEGSRLTVL.

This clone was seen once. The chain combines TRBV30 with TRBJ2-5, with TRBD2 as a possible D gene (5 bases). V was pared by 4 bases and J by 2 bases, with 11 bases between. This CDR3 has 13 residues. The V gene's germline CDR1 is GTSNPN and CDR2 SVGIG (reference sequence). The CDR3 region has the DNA TGTGCCTGGACCAGGAGGCTGCAAGAGACCCAGTACTTC. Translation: CAWTRRLQETQYF. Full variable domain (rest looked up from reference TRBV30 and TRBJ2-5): SQTIHQWPATLVQPVGSPLSLECTVEGTSNPNLYWYRQAAGRGLQLLFYSVGIGQISSEVPQNLSASRPQDRQFILSSKKLLLSDSGFYLCAWTRRLQETQYFGPGTRLLVL.

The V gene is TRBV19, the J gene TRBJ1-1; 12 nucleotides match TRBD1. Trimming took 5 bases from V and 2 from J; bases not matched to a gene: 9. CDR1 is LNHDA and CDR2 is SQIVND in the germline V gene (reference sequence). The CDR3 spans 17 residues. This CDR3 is CASSSRSGTGGNTEAFF. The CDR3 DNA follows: TGTGCCAGTAGTTCTAGGTCAGGGACAGGGGGCAACACTGAAGCTTTCTTT.

CDR3 loop: CASSLQGMRTEAFF. CDR3 nucleotide sequence: TGTGCCAGCAGCTTGCAGGGAATGAGAACTGAAGCTTTCTTT. The chain recombines TRBV5-4 with TRBJ1-1, with a weak D call TRBD1 (5 bases). CDR3 length: 14 amino acids. V lost 1 base, J lost 5 bases, and 12 bases lay in between. Germline CDR1 and CDR2: SGHNT and YYREEE (reference sequence).

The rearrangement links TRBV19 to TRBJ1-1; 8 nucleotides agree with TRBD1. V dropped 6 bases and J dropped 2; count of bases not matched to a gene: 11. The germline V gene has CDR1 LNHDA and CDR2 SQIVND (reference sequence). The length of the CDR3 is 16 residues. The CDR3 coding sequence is TGTGCCAGTAGGAAACTCCGGACAGGGATTAACACTGAAGCTTTCTTT. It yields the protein CASRKLRTGINTEAFF.

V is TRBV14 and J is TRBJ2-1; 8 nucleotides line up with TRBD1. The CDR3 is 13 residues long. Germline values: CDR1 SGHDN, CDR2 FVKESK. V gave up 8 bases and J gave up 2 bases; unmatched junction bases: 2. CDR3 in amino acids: CASRGQAYNEQFF. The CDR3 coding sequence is TGTGCCAGCCGGGGACAGGCCTACAATGAGCAGTTCTTC.

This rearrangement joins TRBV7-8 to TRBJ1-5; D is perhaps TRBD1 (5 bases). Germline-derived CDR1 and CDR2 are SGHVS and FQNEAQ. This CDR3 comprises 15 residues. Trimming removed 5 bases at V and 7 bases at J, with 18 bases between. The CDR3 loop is CASSAPGRGGQPQHF. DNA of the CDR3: TGTGCCAGCAGCGCCCCCGGGAGGGGAGGCCAGCCCCAGCATTTT.